Below, 24 T cell receptor beta chains from the same sample are listed, as sequenced in a study of T cells in tuberculosis. Assay used: immunoSEQ multiplex PCR; TCRdb lists only in-frame clones, some missing. Of fewer than 40,000 clones in the sample, 95% to 96% were seen once. The sequenced sample was PBMCs. The receptor set was obtained from a donor between 5 and 29 years old with latent tuberculosis or without tuberculosis infection.

This clone was found once. The J gene is TRBJ1-1, the V gene TRBV15; 7 nucleotides line up with TRBD1. J gave up 5 bases and V 5 bases, and 5 bases lay outside the gene matches. Germline-derived CDR1 and CDR2 are LNHNV and YYDKDF (reference sequence). The CDR3 extends over 13 amino acids. In DNA form, the CDR3 reads TGTGCCACCAGCCGACAGGGACGAACTGAAGCTTTCTTT. It is translated as CATSRQGRTEAFF. The whole variable domain, filled in from reference TRBV15 and TRBJ1-1, reads DAMVIQNPRYQVTQFGKPVTLSCSQTLNHNVMYWYQQKSSQAPKLLFHYYDKDFNNEADTPDNFQSRRPNTSFCFLDIRSPGLGDTAMYLCATSRQGRTEAFFGQGTRLTVV.

The gene calls are TRBV5-4 and TRBJ2-3; tentatively, D is TRBD1 (5 bases). CDR3 length equals 14 residues. Germline V CDR1 and CDR2: SGHNT, YYREEE (reference sequence). The V end was cut by 3 bases, the J end by 0 bases, with 8 bases between. The CDR3: CASSSQGSTDTQYF. The CDR3 nucleotides are TGTGCCAGCAGCTCCCAGGGCAGCACAGATACGCAGTATTTT.

There are a few counts of this clone. V usage is TRBV4-3 and J usage is TRBJ2-7, with TRBD1 as a possible D gene (6 bases). Germline V gene sequence: CDR1 LGHNA, CDR2 YSLEER. The CDR3 runs 14 residues. V gave up 2 bases and J gave up 6 bases, with 14 bases separating them. The CDR3 DNA follows: TGCGCCAGCAGCCAAACCACAGGGCTTGCCGAGCAGTACTTC. Encoded protein: CASSQTTGLAEQYF.

V and J are TRBV7-2 and TRBJ1-1, with D perhaps matching TRBD1 (6 bases). Germline assignment: CDR1 SGHTA and CDR2 FQGNSA. The CDR3 loop spans 15 amino acids. V gave up 0 bases and J gave up 0 bases, with 8 bases separating them. The CDR3: CASSLATGLNTEAFF. The CDR3, as DNA: TGTGCCAGCAGCTTAGCGACAGGACTGAACACTGAAGCTTTCTTT.

V gene TRBV6-1 combines with J gene TRBJ1-2; D remains unclear. From germline, CDR1 is MNHNS and CDR2 SASEGT. CDR3 length: 13 amino acids. The V and J ends lost 6 bases and 2 bases respectively, with 10 bases between them. The CDR3 spells CASSPSLNYGYTF. The DNA of the CDR3 is TGTGCCAGCAGCCCTTCCCTGAACTATGGCTACACCTTC.

The chain uses TRBV6-5 and TRBJ2-7; 9 positions agree with TRBD1. CDR1 and CDR2 from the germline V gene are MNHEY and SVGAGI. The J segment lost 2 bases and the V segment lost 5 bases, leaving 7 bases of the junction unmatched. This CDR3 is built from 15 residues. DNA for the CDR3: TGTGCCAGCAGTCGCACAGGGGGCACTCCCTACGAGCAGTACTTC. Translating gives CASSRTGGTPYEQYF.

This chain links TRBV10-1 with TRBJ2-1; D possibly corresponds to TRBD1 (5 bases). The length of the CDR3 is 14 residues. V shed 2 bases and J shed 6 bases, with 11 bases lying between them. CDR1 and CDR2 from the germline V gene are WNHNN and SYGVQD (reference sequence). For the CDR3, the DNA is TGCGCCAGCAGTGAGGGGGCCTGGGCCAATGAGCAGTTCTTC. It encodes CASSEGAWANEQFF.

The CDR3 reads CAEWGVTGELFF. The CDR3 coding sequence is TGTGCGGAGTGGGGGGTCACCGGGGAGCTGTTTTTT. V usage is TRBV7-2 and J usage is TRBJ2-2, with D possibly matching TRBD2 (6 bases). The CDR3 runs to 12 residues. From germline, CDR1 is SGHTA and CDR2 FQGNSA. Full variable domain (rest looked up from reference TRBV7-2 and TRBJ2-2): GAGVSQSPSNKVTEKGKDVELRCDPISGHTALYWYRQSLGQGLEFLIYFQGNSAPDKSGLPSDRFSAERTGGSVSTLTIQRTQQEDSAVYLCAEWGVTGELFFGEGSRLTVL.

The chain links TRBV7-9 to TRBJ2-3; 13 positions agree with TRBD2. The CDR3 sequence is 16 residues long. V trimming: 4 bases; J trimming: 6 bases; junction bases outside the gene matches: 7. CDR1 SEHNR and CDR2 FQNEAQ come from the germline V gene (reference sequence). The DNA of the CDR3 is TGTGCCAGCAGCTCCACTAGCGGGAGGGCTTCGGATACGCAGTATTTT. Translation: CASSSTSGRASDTQYF.

The chain joins TRBV4-1 to TRBJ1-1; maybe TRBD1 (6 bases). From germline, CDR1 is MGHRA and CDR2 YSYEKL. This CDR3 is 13 amino acids long. V dropped 1 base and J dropped 11 bases, with 14 bases sitting between them. CDR3 region: CASSQGIGRGAFF. In DNA form, the CDR3 reads TGCGCCAGCAGCCAAGGTATTGGGAGGGGGGCTTTCTTT.

V is TRBV5-6 and J is TRBJ2-3; 8 bases agree with TRBD2. Germline trimming cut 0 bases from V and 2 bases from J; bases unmatched to any gene: 8. The CDR3 spans 17 residues. The germline gives CDR1 SGHDT, CDR2 YYEEEE. The CDR3 DNA is TGTGCCAGCAGCTTGGATTTCGGGGGGGACTACACAGATACGCAGTATTTT. The encoded protein is CASSLDFGGDYTDTQYF. Filled out from reference TRBV5-6 and TRBJ2-3, the complete variable domain reads DAGVTQSPTHLIKTRGQQVTLRCSPKSGHDTVSWYQQALGQGPQFIFQYYEEEERQRGNFPDRFSGHQFPNYSSELNVNALLLGDSALYLCASSLDFGGDYTDTQYFGPGTRLTVL.

The rearrangement uses TRBV6-5 and TRBJ1-5; TRBD1 matches at 7 bases. The CDR3 has 13 amino acids. Trimming cost V 6 bases and J 7 bases; bases outside gene matches: 6. Germline CDR1 reads MNHEY; CDR2 reads SVGAGI. The CDR3 here is CASSSGGGQPQHF. The CDR3 nucleotides are TGTGCCAGCAGCTCAGGGGGAGGACAGCCCCAGCATTTT.

This clone showed up just once. The chain employs TRBV6-5 and TRBJ1-4; TRBD1 matches 8 bases. V gave up 5 bases and J gave up 7 bases; unmatched junction bases: 6. Looked up from germline, CDR1 is MNHEY and CDR2 is SVGAGI. The length of the CDR3 is 14 residues. The CDR3 nucleotides are TGTGCCAGCAGTACGACAGGGGTGGGTGAAAAACTGTTTTTT. Translating gives CASSTTGVGEKLFF.

The chain combines TRBV6-1 with TRBJ2-1; the match to TRBD1 covers 12 bases. Germline loops: CDR1 MNHNS, CDR2 SASEGT. The length of the CDR3 is 15 residues. With 7 bases clipped from V and 8 bases from J, the junction kept 9 bases outside the gene matches. The CDR3 DNA is TGTGCCAGCACCCACGGGACAGGGGGCTTTGATGAGCAGTTCTTC. This gives the protein CASTHGTGGFDEQFF.

The gene calls are TRBV25-1 and TRBJ1-1; a weak D match, TRBD1 (5 bases). The CDR3 is 14 residues long. Per the germline V gene, CDR1 is MGHDK and CDR2 is SYGVNS. The ends were cut back, 7 bases at V and 5 bases at J, with 17 bases in the middle. The CDR3 nucleotides are TGTGCCAGCACCAAATGGGGGGGAGGTACTGAAGCTTTCTTT. This gives the protein CASTKWGGGTEAFF.

This sequence joins TRBV7-2 and TRBJ2-7, with 10 bases that match TRBD1. The junction had 6 bases not matched to a gene; V was cut back by 5 bases and J by 5 bases. The CDR3 has 14 residues. Germline V CDR1 and CDR2: SGHTA, FQGNSA. The CDR3 is CASSTGTGAHEQYF. As DNA, the CDR3 is TGTGCCAGCAGCACCGGGACAGGGGCCCACGAGCAGTACTTC. Supplemented by reference TRBV7-2 and TRBJ2-7, the full variable domain reads GAGVSQSPSNKVTEKGKDVELRCDPISGHTALYWYRQSLGQGLEFLIYFQGNSAPDKSGLPSDRFSAERTGGSVSTLTIQRTQQEDSAVYLCASSTGTGAHEQYFGPGTRLTVT.

This chain links TRBV11-2 with TRBJ1-4, with D uncertain. The CDR3 runs to 14 residues. The germline V and J ends were trimmed by 1 base and 9 bases, with 12 bases remaining between them. Germline CDR1 reads SGHAT; CDR2 reads FQNNGV. CDR3 protein: CASSLAGSVKKLFF. Written as DNA, the CDR3 is TGTGCCAGCAGCTTAGCCGGGAGCGTGAAAAAACTGTTTTTT.

The CDR3 is CASSYSPVSNQPQHF. CDR3 nucleotide sequence: TGTGCCAGCAGTTACTCGCCGGTTAGCAATCAGCCCCAGCATTTT. This sequence joins TRBV6-5 and TRBJ1-5; D not resolved. The CDR3 extends over 15 amino acids. Germline V gene data show CDR1 as MNHEY and CDR2 as SVGAGI. V was trimmed by 0 bases and J by 0 bases, leaving 6 bases between them.

CDR3 sequence: CASSPSRAGGYGYTF. For the CDR3, the DNA is TGTGCCAGCAGCCCGAGCAGAGCAGGGGGCTATGGCTACACCTTC. The chain couples TRBV5-5 to TRBJ1-2; 7 nucleotides agree with TRBD1. CDR1 and CDR2 (germline): SGHKS, YYEKEE (reference sequence). V gave up 4 bases and J gave up 4 bases; unmatched junction bases: 10. The CDR3 is made up of 15 amino acids.

J is TRBJ1-6 and V is TRBV5-1, with TRBD1 identical over 7 bases. V trimming: 2 bases; J trimming: 6 bases; junction bases outside the gene matches: 14. This CDR3 contains 18 residues. Germline V gene sequence: CDR1 SGHRS, CDR2 YFSETQ. The CDR3 reads CASSFDPLRGGRNSPLHF. CDR3 bases: TGCGCCAGCAGCTTTGACCCACTACGAGGGGGCCGTAATTCACCCCTCCACTTT.

The chain joins TRBV9 to TRBJ2-7, with TRBD1 matching 8 bases. This CDR3 has 15 residues. Germline CDR1 SGDLS, CDR2 YYNGEE. With 0 bases clipped from V and 2 bases from J, the junction kept 4 bases outside the gene matches. Here the CDR3 reads CASSVGQGATYEQYF. The CDR3 region has the DNA TGTGCCAGCAGCGTAGGTCAGGGGGCGACCTACGAGCAGTACTTC.

The CDR3 loop reads CASSKGQGSNEQYF. The CDR3 nucleotides read TGTGCCAGCAGTAAGGGACAGGGGAGCAACGAGCAGTACTTC. The V call is TRBV7-7, the J call TRBJ2-7; TRBD1 aligns across 10 bases. Germline V lookup: CDR1 SSHAT, CDR2 FNYEAQ (reference sequence). V lost 6 bases to trimming and J lost 5 bases; unmatched junction nucleotides: 7. The CDR3 sequence is 14 residues long.

V usage is TRBV7-9 and J usage is TRBJ1-3, with D possibly TRBD1 on 5 matching bases. Germline CDR1 is SEHNR and CDR2 is FQNEAQ (reference sequence). The CDR3 has 17 amino acids. V lost 4 bases and J lost 0, with 16 bases in between. The CDR3 region is CASSSVVRAGSGNTIYF. The CDR3 DNA reads TGTGCCAGCAGCTCAGTGGTCAGGGCCGGCTCTGGAAACACCATATATTTT. The full variable domain, completed using reference TRBV7-9 and TRBJ1-3, is DTGVSQNPRHKITKRGQNVTFRCDPISEHNRLYWYRQTLGQGPEFLTYFQNEAQLEKSRLLSDRFSAERPKGSFSTLEIQRTEQGDSAMYLCASSSVVRAGSGNTIYFGEGSWLTVV.

The chain couples TRBV18 to TRBJ2-1; a weak D match, TRBD2 (6 bases). The CDR3 is 16 residues long. Deletions cut 5 bases from V and 4 bases from J, with 18 bases between. CDR1 is KGHSH, CDR2 LQKENI, per germline. CDR3: CASSIGSQWGYNEQFF. The CDR3 coding sequence is TGTGCCAGCTCAATCGGGAGCCAGTGGGGTTACAATGAGCAGTTCTTC.